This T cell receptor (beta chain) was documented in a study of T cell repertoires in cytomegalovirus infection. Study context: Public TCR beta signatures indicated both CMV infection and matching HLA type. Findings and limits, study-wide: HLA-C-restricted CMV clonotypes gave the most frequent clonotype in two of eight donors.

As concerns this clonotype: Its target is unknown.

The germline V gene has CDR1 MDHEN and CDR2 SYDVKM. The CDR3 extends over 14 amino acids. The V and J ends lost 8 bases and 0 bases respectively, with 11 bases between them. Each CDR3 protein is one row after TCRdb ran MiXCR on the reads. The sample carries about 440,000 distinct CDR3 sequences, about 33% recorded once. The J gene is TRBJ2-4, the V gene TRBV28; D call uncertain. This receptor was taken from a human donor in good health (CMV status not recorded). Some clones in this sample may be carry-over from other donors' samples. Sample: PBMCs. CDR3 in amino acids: CASVPDGAKNIQYF. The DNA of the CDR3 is TGTGCCAGCGTACCAGACGGAGCCAAAAACATTCAGTACTTC. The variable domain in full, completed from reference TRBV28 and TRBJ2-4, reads DVKVTQSSRYLVKRTGEKVFLECVQDMDHENMFWYRQDPGLGLRLIYFSYDVKMKEKGDIPEGYSVSREKKERFSLILESASTNQTSMYLCASVPDGAKNIQYFGAGTRLSVL.